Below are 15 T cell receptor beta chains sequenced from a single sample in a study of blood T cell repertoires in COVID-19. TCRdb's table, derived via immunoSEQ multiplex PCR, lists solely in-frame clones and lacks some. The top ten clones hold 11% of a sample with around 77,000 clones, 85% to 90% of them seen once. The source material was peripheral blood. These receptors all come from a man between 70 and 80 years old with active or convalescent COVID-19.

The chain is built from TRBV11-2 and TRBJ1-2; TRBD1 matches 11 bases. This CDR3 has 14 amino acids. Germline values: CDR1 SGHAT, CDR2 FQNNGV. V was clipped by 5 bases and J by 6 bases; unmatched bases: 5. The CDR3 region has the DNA TGTGCCAGCAGCCTAAAGGGACAGGGGGATGGCTACACCTTC. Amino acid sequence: CASSLKGQGDGYTF.

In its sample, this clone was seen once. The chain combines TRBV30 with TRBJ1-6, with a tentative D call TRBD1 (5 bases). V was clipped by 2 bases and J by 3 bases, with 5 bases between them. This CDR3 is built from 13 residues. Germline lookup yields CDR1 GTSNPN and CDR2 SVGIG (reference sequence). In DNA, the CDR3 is TGTGCCTGGAGTAGGGGCTATAATTCACCCCTCCACTTT. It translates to CAWSRGYNSPLHF.

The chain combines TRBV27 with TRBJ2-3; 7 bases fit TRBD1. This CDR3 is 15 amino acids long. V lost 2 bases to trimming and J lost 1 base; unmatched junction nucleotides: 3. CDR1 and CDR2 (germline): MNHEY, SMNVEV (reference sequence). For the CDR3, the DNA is TGTGCCAGCAGTTTAACAGGGGTTGGCACAGATACGCAGTATTTT. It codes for CASSLTGVGTDTQYF.

The CDR3 DNA sequence: TGTGCCACCAGTGATTTGCTGGCAGGGTTGGATGAGCAGTTCTTC. Its protein is CATSDLLAGLDEQFF. This chain joins TRBV24-1 and TRBJ2-1; D perhaps matches TRBD1 (5 bases). Germline assignment: CDR1 KGHDR and CDR2 SFDVKD. V lost 0 bases and J lost 8, with 13 bases in between. The CDR3 sequence is 15 residues long.

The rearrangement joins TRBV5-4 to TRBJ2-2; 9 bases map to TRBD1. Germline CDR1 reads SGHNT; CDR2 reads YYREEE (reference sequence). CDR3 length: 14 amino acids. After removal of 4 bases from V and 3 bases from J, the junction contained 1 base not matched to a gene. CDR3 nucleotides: TGTGCCAGCAGCCGGGACAGGGACACCGGGGAGCTGTTTTTT. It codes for CASSRDRDTGELFF.

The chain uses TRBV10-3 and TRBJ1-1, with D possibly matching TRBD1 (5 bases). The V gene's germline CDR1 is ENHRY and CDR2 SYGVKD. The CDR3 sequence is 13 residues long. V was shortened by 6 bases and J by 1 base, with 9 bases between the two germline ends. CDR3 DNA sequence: TGTGCCATCAGCGAAAGGGGGAACACTGAAGCTTTCTTT. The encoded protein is CAISERGNTEAFF.

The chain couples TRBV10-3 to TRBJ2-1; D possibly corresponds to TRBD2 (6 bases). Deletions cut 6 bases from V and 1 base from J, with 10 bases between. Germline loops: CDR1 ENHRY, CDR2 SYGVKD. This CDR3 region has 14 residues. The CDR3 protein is CAIRPGGSYNEQFF. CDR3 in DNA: TGTGCCATCAGGCCCGGAGGGTCCTACAATGAGCAGTTCTTC.

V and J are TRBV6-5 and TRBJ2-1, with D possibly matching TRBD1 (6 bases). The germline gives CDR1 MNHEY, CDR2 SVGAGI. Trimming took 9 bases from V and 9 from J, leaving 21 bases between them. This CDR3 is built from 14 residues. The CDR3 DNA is TGTGCCAGTGACCGGGACCCTGGGACATTTGAGCAGTTCTTC. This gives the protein CASDRDPGTFEQFF.

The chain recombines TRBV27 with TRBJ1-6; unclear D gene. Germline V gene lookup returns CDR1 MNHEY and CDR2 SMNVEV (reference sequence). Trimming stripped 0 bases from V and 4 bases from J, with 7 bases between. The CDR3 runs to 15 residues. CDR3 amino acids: CASSLSAGYNSPLHF. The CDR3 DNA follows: TGTGCCAGCAGTTTATCGGCAGGATATAATTCACCCCTCCACTTT.

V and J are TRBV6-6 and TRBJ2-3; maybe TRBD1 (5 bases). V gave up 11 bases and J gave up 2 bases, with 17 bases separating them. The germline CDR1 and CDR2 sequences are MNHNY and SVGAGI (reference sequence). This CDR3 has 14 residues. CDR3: CAVGAGQLTDTQYF. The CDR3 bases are TGTGCCGTAGGGGCAGGTCAACTCACAGATACGCAGTATTTT.

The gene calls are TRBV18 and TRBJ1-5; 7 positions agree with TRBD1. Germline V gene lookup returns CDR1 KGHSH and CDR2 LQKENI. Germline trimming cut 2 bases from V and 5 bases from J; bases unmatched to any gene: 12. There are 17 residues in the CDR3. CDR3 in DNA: TGTGCCAGCTCACCAGTTTTGACAGGGCCAGCTTATCAGCCCCAGCATTTT. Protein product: CASSPVLTGPAYQPQHF.

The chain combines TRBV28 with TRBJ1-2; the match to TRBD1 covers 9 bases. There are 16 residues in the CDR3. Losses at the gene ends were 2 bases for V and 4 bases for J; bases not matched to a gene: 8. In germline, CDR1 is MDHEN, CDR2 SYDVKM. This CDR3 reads CASSLTGTGQSYGYTF. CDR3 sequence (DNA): TGTGCCAGCAGTTTAACGGGGACAGGGCAAAGCTATGGCTACACCTTC.

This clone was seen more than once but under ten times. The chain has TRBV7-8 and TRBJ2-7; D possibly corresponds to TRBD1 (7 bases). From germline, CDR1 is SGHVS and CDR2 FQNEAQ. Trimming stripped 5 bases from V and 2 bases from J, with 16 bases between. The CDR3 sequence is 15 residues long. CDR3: CASSHQTGRPYEQYF. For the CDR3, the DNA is TGTGCCAGCAGCCATCAGACAGGGAGGCCCTACGAGCAGTACTTC.

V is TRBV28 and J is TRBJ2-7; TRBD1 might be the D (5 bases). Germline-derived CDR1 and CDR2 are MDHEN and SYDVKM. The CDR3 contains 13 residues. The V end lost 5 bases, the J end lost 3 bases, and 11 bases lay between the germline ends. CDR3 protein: CASSPQDIYEQYF. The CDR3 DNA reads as TGTGCCAGCAGTCCCCAGGACATCTACGAGCAGTACTTC.

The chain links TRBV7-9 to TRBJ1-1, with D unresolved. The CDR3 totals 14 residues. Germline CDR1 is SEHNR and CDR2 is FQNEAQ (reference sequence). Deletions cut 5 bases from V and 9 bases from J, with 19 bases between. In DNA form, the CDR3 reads TGTGCCAGCAGCCCGACTGGAGAGGCCGCCCAAGCTTTCTTT. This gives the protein CASSPTGEAAQAFF.